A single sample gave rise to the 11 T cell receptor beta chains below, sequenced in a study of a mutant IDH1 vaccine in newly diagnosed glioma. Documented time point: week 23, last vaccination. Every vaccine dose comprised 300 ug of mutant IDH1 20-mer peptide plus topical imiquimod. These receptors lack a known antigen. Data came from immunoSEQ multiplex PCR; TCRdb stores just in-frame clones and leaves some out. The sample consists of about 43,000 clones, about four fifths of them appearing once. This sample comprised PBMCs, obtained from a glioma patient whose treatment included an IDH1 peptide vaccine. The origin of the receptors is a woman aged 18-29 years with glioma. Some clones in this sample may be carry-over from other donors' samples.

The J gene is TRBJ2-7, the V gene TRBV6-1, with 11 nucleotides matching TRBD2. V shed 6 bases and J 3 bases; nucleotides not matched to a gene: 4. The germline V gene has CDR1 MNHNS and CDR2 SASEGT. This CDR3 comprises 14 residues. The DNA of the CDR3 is TGTGCCAGCAGGTCACTAGCGGGAGTCTACGAGCAGTACTTC. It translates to CASRSLAGVYEQYF.

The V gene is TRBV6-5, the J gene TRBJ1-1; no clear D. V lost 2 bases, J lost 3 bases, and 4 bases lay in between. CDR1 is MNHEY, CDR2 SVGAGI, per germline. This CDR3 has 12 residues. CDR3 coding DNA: TGTGCCAGCAGTTACGGGGACACTGAAGCTTTCTTT. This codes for CASSYGDTEAFF.

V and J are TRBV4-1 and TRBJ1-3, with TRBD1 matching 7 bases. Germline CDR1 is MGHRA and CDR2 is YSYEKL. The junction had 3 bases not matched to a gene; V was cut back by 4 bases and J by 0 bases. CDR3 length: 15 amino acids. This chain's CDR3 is CASSPRQGSGNTIYF. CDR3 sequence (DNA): TGCGCCAGCAGCCCCCGACAGGGCTCTGGAAACACCATATATTTT.

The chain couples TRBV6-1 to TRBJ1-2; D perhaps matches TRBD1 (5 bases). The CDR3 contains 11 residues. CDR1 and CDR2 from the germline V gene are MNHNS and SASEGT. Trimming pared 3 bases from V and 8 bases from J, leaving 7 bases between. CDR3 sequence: CASSDRVGYTF. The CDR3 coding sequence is TGTGCCAGCAGTGACAGGGTCGGCTACACCTTC.

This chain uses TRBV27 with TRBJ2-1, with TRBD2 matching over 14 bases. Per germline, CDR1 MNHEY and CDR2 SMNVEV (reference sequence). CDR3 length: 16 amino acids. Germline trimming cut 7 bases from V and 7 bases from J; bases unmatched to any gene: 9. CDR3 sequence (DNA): TGTGCCAGCACTCGGGGACTAGCGGGAGTAGGGAATGAGCAGTTCTTC. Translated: CASTRGLAGVGNEQFF.

The CDR3 loop reads CASSRPGLHITDTQYF. The CDR3 region has the DNA TGTGCCAGCAGCCGACCGGGACTCCACATCACAGATACGCAGTATTTT. The J gene is TRBJ2-3, the V gene TRBV5-4, with D tentatively TRBD2 (6 bases). Trimming pared 4 bases from V and 2 bases from J, leaving 17 bases between. The germline V gene encodes CDR1 SGHNT and CDR2 YYREEE (reference sequence). This CDR3 has 16 residues.

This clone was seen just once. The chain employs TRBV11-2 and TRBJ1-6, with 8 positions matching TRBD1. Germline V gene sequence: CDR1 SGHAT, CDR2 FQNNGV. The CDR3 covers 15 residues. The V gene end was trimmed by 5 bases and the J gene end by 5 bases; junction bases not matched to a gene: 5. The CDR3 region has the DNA TGTGCCAGCAGCCGACAGGGGTTTGATAATTCACCCCTCCACTTT. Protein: CASSRQGFDNSPLHF.

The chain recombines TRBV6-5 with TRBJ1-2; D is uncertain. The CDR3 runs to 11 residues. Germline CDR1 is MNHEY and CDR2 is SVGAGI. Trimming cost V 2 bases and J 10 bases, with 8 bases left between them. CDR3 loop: CASSYAGNYTF. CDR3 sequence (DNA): TGTGCCAGCAGTTACGCGGGGAACTACACCTTC.

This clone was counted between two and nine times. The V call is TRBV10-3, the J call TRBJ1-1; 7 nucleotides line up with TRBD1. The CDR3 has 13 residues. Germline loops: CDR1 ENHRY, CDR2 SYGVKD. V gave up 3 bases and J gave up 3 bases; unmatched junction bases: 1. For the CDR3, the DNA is TGTGCCATCAGTGAAACAGGGGACACTGAAGCTTTCTTT. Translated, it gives CAISETGDTEAFF.

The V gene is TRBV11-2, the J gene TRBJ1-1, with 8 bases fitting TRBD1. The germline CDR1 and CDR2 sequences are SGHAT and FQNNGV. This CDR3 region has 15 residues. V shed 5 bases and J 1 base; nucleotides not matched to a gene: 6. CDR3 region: CASSSTGTGNTEAFF. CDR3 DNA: TGTGCCAGCAGCAGCACCGGGACAGGGAACACTGAAGCTTTCTTT.

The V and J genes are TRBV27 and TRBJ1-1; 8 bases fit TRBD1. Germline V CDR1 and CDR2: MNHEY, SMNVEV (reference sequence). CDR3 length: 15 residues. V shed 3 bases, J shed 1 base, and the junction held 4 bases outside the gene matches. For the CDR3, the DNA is TGTGCCAGCAGTTTTCGAGGACAGGGGAACACTGAAGCTTTCTTT. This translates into CASSFRGQGNTEAFF.